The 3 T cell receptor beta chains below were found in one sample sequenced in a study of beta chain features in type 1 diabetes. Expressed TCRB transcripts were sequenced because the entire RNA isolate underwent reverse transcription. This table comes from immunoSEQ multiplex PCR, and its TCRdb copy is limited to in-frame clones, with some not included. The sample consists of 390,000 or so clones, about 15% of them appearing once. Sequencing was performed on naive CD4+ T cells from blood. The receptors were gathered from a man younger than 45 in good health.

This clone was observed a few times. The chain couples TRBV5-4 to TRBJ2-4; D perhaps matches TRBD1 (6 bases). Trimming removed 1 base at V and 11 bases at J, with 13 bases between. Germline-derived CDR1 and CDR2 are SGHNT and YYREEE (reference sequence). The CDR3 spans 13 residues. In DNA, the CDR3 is TGTGCCAGCAGCTTGTCACAGGGTAATCTTCAGTACTTC. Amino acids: CASSLSQGNLQYF. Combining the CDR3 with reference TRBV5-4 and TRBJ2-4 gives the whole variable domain ETGVTQSPTHLIKTRGQQVTLRCSSQSGHNTVSWYQQALGQGPQFIFQYYREEENGRGNFPPRFSGLQFPNYSSELNVNALELDDSALYLCASSLSQGNLQYFGAGTRLSVL.

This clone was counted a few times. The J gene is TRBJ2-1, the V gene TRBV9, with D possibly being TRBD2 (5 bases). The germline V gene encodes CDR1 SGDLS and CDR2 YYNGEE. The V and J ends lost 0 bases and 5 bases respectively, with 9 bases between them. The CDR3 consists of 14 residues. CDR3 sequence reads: CASSVVTGNNEQFF. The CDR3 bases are TGTGCCAGCAGCGTAGTGACCGGGAACAATGAGCAGTTCTTC.

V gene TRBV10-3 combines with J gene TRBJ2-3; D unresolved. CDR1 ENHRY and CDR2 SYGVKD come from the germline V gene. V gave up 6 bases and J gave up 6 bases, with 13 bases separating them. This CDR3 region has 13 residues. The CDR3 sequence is CAIRGPAQDTQYF. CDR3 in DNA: TGTGCCATCAGAGGCCCCGCACAGGATACGCAGTATTTT.